The TCR beta chain described here comes from a study of blood T cell repertoires in COVID-19. The overall study: From the United States, Italy and Spain came samples of acute and convalescent COVID-19. Sources were T cells, B-cell-depleted T cells, or PBMCs; the material itself was cDNA or gDNA.

The CDR3 totals 15 residues. J gave up 2 bases and V 4 bases, and 6 bases lay outside the gene matches. Per the germline V gene, CDR1 is MDHEN and CDR2 is SYDVKM. Only in-frame clones appear in the TCRdb table, and some are missing; sequencing was by immunoSEQ multiplex PCR. This table holds about 180,000 clones, 70% to 90% found once. The chain recombines TRBV28 with TRBJ1-1; TRBD1 matches 8 bases. The source is a woman in her 30s with acute or convalescent COVID-19. Sequencing used peripheral blood. DNA for the CDR3: TGTGCCAGCAGTTATTGGACAGGGAAAAACACTGAAGCTTTCTTT. Encoded protein: CASSYWTGKNTEAFF.